One sample yielded the 26 T cell receptor beta chains listed below, sequenced in a study of neoadjuvant nivolumab and ipilimumab in lung cancer. Sequenced by immunoSEQ multiplex PCR; TCRdb stores in-frame clones only, minus some. The table records around 24,000 clones, 75% to 90% of them present only once. Specimen: tumor tissue, collected after neoadjuvant nivolumab, alone or with ipilimumab, at or shortly before surgery. All receptors derive from an adult with non-small cell lung cancer.

This clone appeared a few times. The V and J genes are TRBV7-6 and TRBJ2-7, with a tentative D call TRBD1 (6 bases). Per the germline V gene, CDR1 is SGHVS and CDR2 is FNYEAQ. There are 16 residues in the CDR3. V was trimmed by 3 bases and J by 0 bases, leaving 15 bases between them. The CDR3 sequence: CASSLGVRGSSYEQYF. The CDR3 DNA is TGTGCCAGCAGCTTGGGAGTGAGGGGGAGCTCCTACGAGCAGTACTTC.

The rearrangement uses TRBV9 and TRBJ1-2; D is uncertain. Germline lookup yields CDR1 SGDLS and CDR2 YYNGEE. Trimming pared 2 bases from V and 7 bases from J, leaving 12 bases between. The length of the CDR3 is 13 residues. Written as DNA, the CDR3 is TGTGCCAGCAGCGTTCGAGATCTTCCTGGCTACACCTTC. Translated, it gives CASSVRDLPGYTF.

The rearrangement joins TRBV15 to TRBJ2-2; TRBD2 matches 8 bases. Germline V gene data show CDR1 as LNHNV and CDR2 as YYDKDF (reference sequence). The CDR3 spans 16 residues. Germline trimming cut 0 bases from V and 1 base from J; bases unmatched to any gene: 1. In nucleotides, the CDR3 is TGTGCCACCAGCAGAGAGGCGGGAGGGAACACCGGGGAGCTGTTTTTT. Protein product: CATSREAGGNTGELFF.

Comments on this clone: Other DNA sequences within the sample encode an identical CDR3. This sequence joins TRBV11-3 and TRBJ2-2; D gene ambiguous. Between the trimmed V and J ends, which lost 1 base and 5 bases, there was a span of 8 bases. The CDR3 length is 14 residues. Germline CDR1 SGHNT, CDR2 YENEEA. DNA for the CDR3: TGTGCCAGCAGCTTAGGAGGAGAAACCGGGGAGCTGTTTTTT. Its protein product is CASSLGGETGELFF.

The J gene is TRBJ2-7, the V gene TRBV5-1, with 12 positions matching TRBD2. The CDR3 is 14 amino acids. Germline assignment: CDR1 SGHRS and CDR2 YFSETQ. V lost 4 bases to trimming and J lost 7 bases; unmatched junction nucleotides: 6. CDR3 residues: CASSPTSGSGEQYF. For the CDR3, the DNA is TGCGCCAGCAGCCCGACTAGCGGGAGTGGTGAGCAGTACTTC.

CDR3 in amino acids: CASSRDSGNTIYF. In DNA form, the CDR3 reads TGTGCCAGCAGCAGAGACTCTGGAAACACCATATATTTT. V is TRBV9 and J is TRBJ1-3; D is ambiguous. V lost 4 bases to trimming and J lost 0 bases, with 5 bases between them. The CDR3 covers 13 residues. CDR1 SGDLS and CDR2 YYNGEE come from the germline V gene.

The genes are TRBV30 and TRBJ1-5; D not certain. Trimming removed 0 bases from V and 7 bases from J, with 10 bases in between. Germline V gene lookup returns CDR1 GTSNPN and CDR2 SVGIG (reference sequence). The CDR3 length is 13 residues. The CDR3 loop reads CAWSVNTRQPQHF. The DNA for the CDR3 is TGTGCCTGGAGTGTAAACACAAGACAGCCCCAGCATTTT.

The chain recombines TRBV27 with TRBJ2-1, with 8 bases fitting TRBD2. The trim removed 5 bases at V and 9 bases at J, leaving 3 bases unmatched. Germline V gives CDR1 MNHEY, CDR2 SMNVEV (reference sequence). There are 12 residues in the CDR3. The CDR3 DNA reads TGTGCCAGCAGTGTAGCGGGGCTTGAGCAGTTCTTC. It codes for CASSVAGLEQFF.

The chain is built from TRBV5-1 and TRBJ2-7; a weak D match, TRBD2 (6 bases). This CDR3 region has 15 residues. Trimming took 0 bases from V and 5 from J, leaving 15 bases between them. Looked up from germline, CDR1 is SGHRS and CDR2 is YFSETQ. CDR3 DNA sequence: TGCGCCAGCAGCTTGGGCTCGGCGGGATTCCACGAGCAGTACTTC. As protein: CASSLGSAGFHEQYF.

This clone was seen once. The chain carries TRBV6-1 and TRBJ1-1; D not resolved. The CDR3 totals 12 residues. The ends were cut back, 2 bases at V and 6 bases at J, with 7 bases in the middle. CDR1 and CDR2 from the germline V gene are MNHNS and SASEGT. DNA for the CDR3: TGTGCCAGCAGTGAACTGATGTCTGAAGCTTTCTTT. It specifies CASSELMSEAFF.

The V and J genes are TRBV29-1 and TRBJ1-2, with unresolved D. Trimming stripped 0 bases from V and 6 bases from J, with 2 bases between. Per the germline V gene, CDR1 is SQVTM and CDR2 is ANQGSEA. The CDR3 totals 10 residues. The CDR3 DNA reads TGCAGCGTTGAAGATCATGGCTACACCTTC. This sequence encodes CSVEDHGYTF.

J is TRBJ1-2 and V is TRBV25-1, with D unclear. The CDR3 totals 11 residues. The germline V gene has CDR1 MGHDK and CDR2 SYGVNS. Trimming cost V 4 bases and J 11 bases, with 11 bases left between them. The CDR3 loop reads CASSGNVDYTF. Written as DNA, the CDR3 is TGTGCCAGCAGTGGCAATGTAGATTACACCTTC.

The genes are TRBV7-2 and TRBJ2-2, with TRBD2 identical over 7 bases. Germline CDR1 SGHTA, CDR2 FQGNSA. The CDR3 runs to 14 residues. Trimming at V came to 5 bases and at J to 7 bases, leaving 7 bases not matched to a gene. CDR3 bases: TGTGCCAGCAGCCTGCCGGGGAGGGGCGGGGAGCTGTTTTTT. It translates to CASSLPGRGGELFF.

The chain links TRBV6-5 to TRBJ2-5; tentatively, D is TRBD1 (6 bases). This CDR3 has 14 residues. V was cut by 0 bases and J by 4 bases, with 9 bases left in between. CDR1 is MNHEY and CDR2 is SVGAGI in the germline V gene. The CDR3 here is CASSYSGGRETQYF. Written as DNA, the CDR3 is TGTGCCAGCAGTTACTCTGGGGGCCGAGAGACCCAGTACTTC.

The rearrangement links TRBV27 to TRBJ2-1; no reliable D call. V was shortened by 2 bases and J by 1 base, with 6 bases between the two germline ends. The CDR3 consists of 14 residues. The V gene's germline CDR1 is MNHEY and CDR2 SMNVEV (reference sequence). CDR3 loop: CASSLQESYNEQFF. The CDR3 nucleotides are TGTGCCAGCAGTTTACAGGAGTCCTACAATGAGCAGTTCTTC.

The V call is TRBV28, the J call TRBJ2-7, with D possibly TRBD1 on 6 matching bases. The CDR3 consists of 15 residues. Germline V gene data show CDR1 as MDHEN and CDR2 as SYDVKM. Trimming cost V 3 bases and J 3 bases, with 15 bases left between them. CDR3 sequence (DNA): TGTGCCAGCAGTTTTAACCGGGACAAGCGCTACGAGCAGTACTTC. This encodes CASSFNRDKRYEQYF.

The chain links TRBV6-6 to TRBJ1-2; D gene unclear. Trimming pared 7 bases from V and 6 bases from J, leaving 21 bases between. Germline loops: CDR1 MNHNY, CDR2 SVGAGI (reference sequence). This CDR3 region has 15 residues. The CDR3 region is CASTLRYGAVDGYTF. In DNA form, the CDR3 reads TGTGCCAGCACCCTTAGGTATGGCGCCGTAGATGGCTACACCTTC.

The V and J genes are TRBV18 and TRBJ1-2, with 12 bases aligning to TRBD1. The ends lost 5 bases at V and 6 bases at J; junction bases unmatched: 13. The CDR3 totals 17 residues. CDR1 and CDR2 (germline): KGHSH, LQKENI. In DNA form, the CDR3 reads TGTGCCAGCTCATCAACTCGCGCAGGGACAGGGGGCCATGGCTACACCTTC. It yields the protein CASSSTRAGTGGHGYTF. Full variable domain (missing parts from reference TRBV18 and TRBJ1-2): NAGVMQNPRHLVRRRGQEARLRCSPMKGHSHVYWYRQLPEEGLKFMVYLQKENIIDESGMPKERFSAEFPKEGPSILRIQQVVRGDSAAYFCASSSTRAGTGGHGYTFGSGTRLTVV.

CDR3 sequence (DNA): TGTGCCAGCACCCTTAGTGGTGACGGCTACACCTTC. The encoded protein is CASTLSGDGYTF. The chain combines TRBV5-6 with TRBJ1-2; D is unresolved. The CDR3 has 12 amino acids. Germline V gene data show CDR1 as SGHDT and CDR2 as YYEEEE. V dropped 6 bases and J dropped 8 bases, with 14 bases sitting between them.

The chain carries TRBV11-2 and TRBJ2-1, with D possibly being TRBD2 (5 bases). The germline gives CDR1 SGHAT, CDR2 FQNNGV. This CDR3 contains 14 residues. Trimming cost V 1 base and J 3 bases, with 7 bases left between them. The CDR3 bases are TGTGCCAGCAGCTTAGCGGGGAACTACAATGAGCAGTTCTTC. Its protein is CASSLAGNYNEQFF.

The chain recombines TRBV7-2 with TRBJ1-1; 8 positions match TRBD1. The CDR3 sequence is 14 residues long. CDR1 is SGHTA and CDR2 is FQGNSA in the germline V gene. J lost 7 bases, V lost 1 base, and 5 bases had no gene match. This CDR3 is CASSLDRTGSEAFF. CDR3 DNA: TGTGCCAGCAGCTTAGATCGGACAGGGAGTGAAGCTTTCTTT.

Concerning this clone: Additional DNA sequences in this sample encode the identical CDR3. The V call is TRBV11-1, the J call TRBJ2-1, with D hard to call. V dropped 1 base and J dropped 5 bases, with 3 bases sitting between them. The V gene's germline CDR1 is SGHAT and CDR2 FQDESV (reference sequence). The CDR3 extends over 12 amino acids. CDR3 DNA sequence: TGTGCCAGCAGCTTAGTAGACAATGAGCAGTTCTTC. This gives the protein CASSLVDNEQFF. Looking up the rest from reference TRBV11-1 and TRBJ2-1 gives the full variable domain: EAEVAQSPRYKITEKSQAVAFWCDPISGHATLYWYRQILGQGPELLVQFQDESVVDDSQLPKDRFSAERLKGVDSTLKIQPAELGDSAMYLCASSLVDNEQFFGPGTRLTVL.

The V call is TRBV25-1, the J call TRBJ2-6; weak D call: TRBD1 (7 bases). The V gene lost 3 bases and the J gene lost 0 bases, with 15 bases spanning the gap. CDR1 and CDR2 from the germline V gene are MGHDK and SYGVNS. The CDR3 consists of 18 residues. CDR3 in amino acids: CASSETGRTLSGANVLTF. DNA for the CDR3: TGTGCCAGCAGTGAGACAGGGAGGACTCTCTCTGGGGCCAACGTCCTGACTTTC.

V is TRBV7-3 and J is TRBJ2-1, with D perhaps matching TRBD2 (6 bases). V lost 3 bases, J lost 9 bases, and 12 bases lay in between. The CDR3 extends over 13 amino acids. The germline V gene has CDR1 SGHTA and CDR2 FQGTGA. The CDR3 DNA is TGTGCCAGCAGCTTGGTATTCGGGGGTGAGCAGTTCTTC. Translating it yields CASSLVFGGEQFF.

This clone was found once. This chain uses TRBV5-1 with TRBJ1-2; 8 bases map to TRBD1. Trimming took 0 bases from V and 4 from J; bases not matched to a gene: 11. The CDR3 extends over 17 amino acids. Per the germline V gene, CDR1 is SGHRS and CDR2 is YFSETQ. The CDR3 DNA reads as TGCGCCAGCAGCTTGGGTTCAGGGGGCGAGGGCCCCTATGGCTACACCTTC. This encodes CASSLGSGGEGPYGYTF. Using reference TRBV5-1 and TRBJ1-2 for the parts outside the CDR3, the full variable domain is KAGVTQTPRYLIKTRGQQVTLSCSPISGHRSVSWYQQTPGQGLQFLFEYFSETQRNKGNFPGRFSGRQFSNSRSEMNVSTLELGDSALYLCASSLGSGGEGPYGYTFGSGTRLTVV.

This clone was observed once. This chain connects TRBV4-1 to TRBJ2-3; D unresolved. The CDR3 contains 17 residues. The V end was cut by 1 base, the J end by 1 base, with 15 bases between. Germline CDR1 is MGHRA and CDR2 is YSYEKL. The CDR3 sequence is CASSQAQVVGGTDTQYF. The DNA of the CDR3 is TGCGCCAGCAGCCAAGCTCAAGTCGTTGGGGGCACAGATACGCAGTATTTT.